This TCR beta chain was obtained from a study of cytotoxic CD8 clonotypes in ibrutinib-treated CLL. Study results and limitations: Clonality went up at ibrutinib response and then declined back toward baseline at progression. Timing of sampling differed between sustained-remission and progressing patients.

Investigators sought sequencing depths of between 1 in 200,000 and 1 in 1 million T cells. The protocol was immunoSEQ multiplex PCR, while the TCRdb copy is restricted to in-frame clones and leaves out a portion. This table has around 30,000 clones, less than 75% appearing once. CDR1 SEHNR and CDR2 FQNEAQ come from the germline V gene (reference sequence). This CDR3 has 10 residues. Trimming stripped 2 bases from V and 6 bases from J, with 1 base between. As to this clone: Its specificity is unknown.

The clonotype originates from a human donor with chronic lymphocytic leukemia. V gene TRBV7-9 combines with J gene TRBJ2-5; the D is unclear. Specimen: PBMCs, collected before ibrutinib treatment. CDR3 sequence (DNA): TGTGCCAGCAGCTTACAGACCCAGTACTTC. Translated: CASSLQTQYF. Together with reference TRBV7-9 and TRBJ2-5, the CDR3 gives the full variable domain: DTGVSQNPRHKITKRGQNVTFRCDPISEHNRLYWYRQTLGQGPEFLTYFQNEAQLEKSRLLSDRFSAERPKGSFSTLEIQRTEQGDSAMYLCASSLQTQYFGPGTRLLVL.